The rows below give T cell receptor beta chains drawn from one sample of a study of blood T cell repertoires in COVID-19. Measured with immunoSEQ multiplex PCR; TCRdb has only the in-frame clones, and not every one. Of some 150,000 clones in the sample, roughly 76% were seen once. Sample: peripheral blood. These receptors were collected from a human donor with acute or convalescent COVID-19. The donor label of this sample is uncertain. Both conserved end residues are part of each CDR3. Fields, in order: D gene, V gene, clone size, J gene, CDR3 protein, CDR3 DNA. The D gene is left open where the match is weak. The listing skips clone size in some rows; elsewhere it reads once, few, many or a size class.

D gene: TRBD1
V gene: TRBV6-5
clone size: once
J gene: TRBJ2-7
CDR3 protein: CASSYSGTGVEQYF
CDR3 DNA: TGTGCCAGCAGTTATTCCGGGACAGGGGTCGAGCAGTACTTC

D gene: TRBD1
V gene: TRBV3-1/TRBV3-2
clone size: once
J gene: TRBJ2-1
CDR3 protein: CASSPLLPTGGNEQFF
CDR3 DNA: TGTGCCAGCAGCCCTCTGCTCCCGACAGGGGGGAATGAGCAGTTCTTC

D gene: TRBD2
V gene: TRBV24-1
clone size: NA
J gene: TRBJ2-2
CDR3 protein: CATSGFALAGQNTGELFF
CDR3 DNA: TGTGCCACCAGTGGATTTGCGCTAGCGGGGCAGAACACCGGGGAGCTGTTTTTT

D gene: TRBD1
V gene: TRBV29-1
clone size: many
J gene: TRBJ2-2
CDR3 protein: CSVTGGVGWGTGELFF
CDR3 DNA: TGCAGCGTGACAGGGGGCGTAGGATGGGGCACCGGGGAGCTGTTTTTT

D gene: NA
V gene: TRBV18
clone size: NA
J gene: TRBJ1-1
CDR3 protein: CASSPQRVGTEAFF
CDR3 DNA: TGTGCCAGCTCACCTCAACGGGTGGGCACTGAAGCTTTCTTT

D gene: NA
V gene: TRBV5-4
clone size: NA
J gene: TRBJ1-5
CDR3 protein: CASSAGSQPQHF
CDR3 DNA: TGTGCCAGCTCAGCGGGCAGCCAGCCCCAGCATTTT

D gene: NA
V gene: TRBV6-5
clone size: NA
J gene: TRBJ1-6
CDR3 protein: CASRRSSYNSPLHF
CDR3 DNA: TGTGCCAGCAGACGGAGCTCCTATAATTCACCCCTCCACTTT

D gene: NA
V gene: TRBV9
clone size: NA
J gene: TRBJ2-5
CDR3 protein: CASSVGGRGVVETQYF
CDR3 DNA: TGTGCCAGCAGCGTAGGAGGGCGGGGAGTTGTGGAGACCCAGTACTTC

D gene: TRBD1
V gene: TRBV5-5
clone size: NA
J gene: TRBJ1-5
CDR3 protein: CASSLGDRGIYQPQHF
CDR3 DNA: TGTGCCAGCAGCTTGGGTGACAGGGGGATATATCAGCCCCAGCATTTT

D gene: TRBD1
V gene: TRBV11-2
clone size: NA
J gene: TRBJ1-1
CDR3 protein: CASSLRGQIGTEAFF
CDR3 DNA: TGTGCCAGCAGCCTAAGGGGGCAGATAGGCACTGAAGCTTTCTTT

D gene: TRBD1
V gene: TRBV5-5
clone size: NA
J gene: TRBJ1-4
CDR3 protein: CASSQTGGNTNEKLFF
CDR3 DNA: TGTGCCAGCAGCCAAACAGGGGGAAATACTAATGAAAAACTGTTTTTT

D gene: NA
V gene: TRBV14
clone size: NA
J gene: TRBJ1-6
CDR3 protein: CASSQDGSWDSPLHF
CDR3 DNA: TGTGCCAGCAGCCAAGACGGGTCTTGGGATTCACCCCTCCACTTT

D gene: TRBD1
V gene: TRBV6-5
clone size: few
J gene: TRBJ2-2
CDR3 protein: CASSYGTGSTGELFF
CDR3 DNA: TGTGCCAGCAGTTACGGGACAGGGAGCACCGGGGAGCTGTTTTTT

D gene: TRBD1
V gene: TRBV6-5
clone size: NA
J gene: TRBJ1-4
CDR3 protein: CASSKQGAREKLFF
CDR3 DNA: TGTGCCAGCAGCAAACAGGGGGCTAGGGAAAAACTGTTTTTT

D gene: NA
V gene: TRBV24-1
clone size: few
J gene: TRBJ1-5
CDR3 protein: CATGGTPNQPQHF
CDR3 DNA: TGTGCCACCGGGGGGACTCCAAATCAGCCCCAGCATTTT

D gene: NA
V gene: TRBV2
clone size: NA
J gene: TRBJ2-1
CDR3 protein: CASSDWDTPYNEQFF
CDR3 DNA: TGTGCCAGCAGTGACTGGGACACCCCATACAATGAGCAGTTCTTC

D gene: NA
V gene: TRBV11-2
clone size: NA
J gene: TRBJ1-1
CDR3 protein: CASSWGTLGRKNTEAFF
CDR3 DNA: TGTGCCAGCAGCTGGGGGACACTCGGGCGGAAGAACACTGAAGCTTTCTTT

D gene: NA
V gene: TRBV4-2
clone size: NA
J gene: TRBJ2-3
CDR3 protein: CASSQDRGTDTQYF
CDR3 DNA: TGTGCCAGCAGCCAAGATCGAGGGACAGATACGCAGTATTTT

D gene: TRBD1
V gene: TRBV5-1
clone size: NA
J gene: TRBJ1-2
CDR3 protein: CASSLQGQGANYGYTF
CDR3 DNA: TGCGCCAGCAGCTTACAAGGACAGGGGGCTAACTATGGCTACACCTTC

D gene: NA
V gene: TRBV27
clone size: NA
J gene: TRBJ1-6
CDR3 protein: CASSLWGLENSPLHF
CDR3 DNA: TGTGCCAGCAGTTTATGGGGGCTCGAGAATTCACCCCTCCACTTT

D gene: TRBD2
V gene: TRBV18
clone size: few
J gene: TRBJ2-2
CDR3 protein: CASSPPNQRDNTGELFF
CDR3 DNA: TGTGCCAGCTCACCACCGAACCAGCGGGATAACACCGGGGAGCTGTTTTTT

D gene: NA
V gene: TRBV5-1
clone size: few
J gene: TRBJ1-4
CDR3 protein: CASSLQGEKLFF
CDR3 DNA: TGCGCCAGCAGCTTACAGGGTGAAAAACTGTTTTTT

D gene: TRBD1
V gene: TRBV27
clone size: NA
J gene: TRBJ1-5
CDR3 protein: CASRTGQEGEPQHF
CDR3 DNA: TGTGCCAGCAGGACAGGACAGGAAGGGGAGCCCCAGCATTTT

D gene: TRBD2
V gene: TRBV27
clone size: NA
J gene: TRBJ2-1
CDR3 protein: CASSFLPGRGAKNEQFF
CDR3 DNA: TGTGCCAGCAGTTTCCTTCCGGGGCGGGGGGCGAAAAATGAGCAGTTCTTC

D gene: NA
V gene: TRBV4-1
clone size: few
J gene: TRBJ1-2
CDR3 protein: CASSLTGLLYGYTF
CDR3 DNA: TGCGCCAGCAGCCTTACAGGGCTTCTCTATGGCTACACCTTC

D gene: NA
V gene: TRBV6-6
clone size: NA
J gene: TRBJ1-1
CDR3 protein: CASSWKGRGTEAFF
CDR3 DNA: TGTGCCAGCAGTTGGAAGGGGCGGGGAACTGAAGCTTTCTTT

D gene: NA
V gene: TRBV15
clone size: NA
J gene: TRBJ1-4
CDR3 protein: CATSQMTGSNEKLFF
CDR3 DNA: TGTGCCACCAGCCAAATGACGGGGAGTAATGAAAAACTGTTTTTT

D gene: NA
V gene: TRBV3-1/TRBV3-2
clone size: NA
J gene: TRBJ1-2
CDR3 protein: CASSLRSGGGYTF
CDR3 DNA: TGTGCCAGCAGCCTACGCTCCGGAGGGGGCTACACCTTC

D gene: NA
V gene: TRBV18
clone size: NA
J gene: TRBJ2-7
CDR3 protein: CASSPTDYEQYF
CDR3 DNA: TGTGCCAGCTCACCAACAGACTACGAGCAGTACTTC

D gene: NA
V gene: TRBV27
clone size: NA
J gene: TRBJ2-4
CDR3 protein: CASSLRGLAKNIQYF
CDR3 DNA: TGTGCCAGCAGTTTAAGGGGACTAGCCAAAAACATTCAGTACTTC

D gene: NA
V gene: TRBV15
clone size: NA
J gene: TRBJ2-1
CDR3 protein: CATSRGGDLNEQFF
CDR3 DNA: TGTGCCACCAGCAGAGGGGGGGATCTAAATGAGCAGTTCTTC

D gene: TRBD1
V gene: TRBV5-8
clone size: once
J gene: TRBJ2-2
CDR3 protein: CASSQESQGVSTGELFF
CDR3 DNA: TGTGCCAGCAGCCAAGAATCGCAGGGGGTCAGCACCGGGGAGCTGTTTTTT

D gene: TRBD1
V gene: TRBV2
clone size: NA
J gene: TRBJ2-1
CDR3 protein: CASRNRGRGDEQFF
CDR3 DNA: TGTGCCAGCAGGAACAGGGGGCGCGGGGATGAGCAGTTCTTC

D gene: TRBD1
V gene: TRBV5-6
clone size: NA
J gene: TRBJ1-1
CDR3 protein: CASRMTGTAAEAFF
CDR3 DNA: TGTGCCAGCAGAATGACTGGGACAGCTGCTGAAGCTTTCTTT

D gene: NA
V gene: TRBV6-5
clone size: NA
J gene: TRBJ1-2
CDR3 protein: CASSYSGSYGYTF
CDR3 DNA: TGTGCCAGCAGTTACTCGGGGAGCTATGGCTACACCTTC

D gene: NA
V gene: TRBV11-2
clone size: few
J gene: TRBJ1-6
CDR3 protein: CASSLDLSYNSPLHF
CDR3 DNA: TGTGCCAGCAGCTTAGACCTCTCCTATAATTCACCCCTCCACTTT

D gene: TRBD1
V gene: TRBV30
clone size: NA
J gene: TRBJ2-5
CDR3 protein: CAWSRGQNQETQYF
CDR3 DNA: TGTGCCTGGAGTAGGGGACAGAACCAAGAGACCCAGTACTTC

D gene: TRBD1
V gene: TRBV4-1
clone size: few
J gene: TRBJ1-4
CDR3 protein: CASSYLPGTATNEKLFF
CDR3 DNA: TGCGCCAGCAGCTACTTACCCGGGACAGCAACTAATGAAAAACTGTTTTTT

D gene: NA
V gene: TRBV11-2
clone size: once
J gene: TRBJ1-1
CDR3 protein: CASSQTLRPEAFF
CDR3 DNA: TGTGCCAGCAGCCAAACTCTCCGTCCTGAAGCTTTCTTT

D gene: TRBD2
V gene: TRBV11-3
clone size: NA
J gene: TRBJ2-5
CDR3 protein: CASSPGGGQETQYF
CDR3 DNA: TGTGCCAGCAGCCCCGGGGGGGGCCAAGAGACCCAGTACTTC

D gene: NA
V gene: TRBV18
clone size: NA
J gene: TRBJ1-5
CDR3 protein: CASSPSVDQPQHF
CDR3 DNA: TGTGCCAGCTCACCGTCGGTGGATCAGCCCCAGCATTTT

D gene: NA
V gene: TRBV2
clone size: NA
J gene: TRBJ1-4
CDR3 protein: CASSPQGSVGEKLFF
CDR3 DNA: TGTGCCAGCAGCCCCCAGGGTTCAGTTGGTGAAAAACTGTTTTTT

D gene: NA
V gene: TRBV3-1/TRBV3-2
clone size: NA
J gene: TRBJ1-1
CDR3 protein: CASSRQGLPNTEAFF
CDR3 DNA: TGTGCCAGCAGCCGTCAGGGGTTGCCAAACACTGAAGCTTTCTTT

D gene: NA
V gene: TRBV7-6
clone size: NA
J gene: TRBJ1-1
CDR3 protein: CASSWRENTEAFF
CDR3 DNA: TGTGCCAGCAGCTGGAGGGAGAACACTGAAGCTTTCTTT

D gene: NA
V gene: TRBV27
clone size: once
J gene: TRBJ2-2
CDR3 protein: CASMGRNTGELFF
CDR3 DNA: TGTGCCAGCATGGGCAGGAACACCGGGGAGCTGTTTTTT

D gene: TRBD1
V gene: TRBV2
clone size: NA
J gene: TRBJ1-1
CDR3 protein: CASRAAGTGLFGTEAFF
CDR3 DNA: TGTGCCAGCAGGGCAGCCGGGACAGGCCTGTTCGGTACTGAAGCTTTCTTT